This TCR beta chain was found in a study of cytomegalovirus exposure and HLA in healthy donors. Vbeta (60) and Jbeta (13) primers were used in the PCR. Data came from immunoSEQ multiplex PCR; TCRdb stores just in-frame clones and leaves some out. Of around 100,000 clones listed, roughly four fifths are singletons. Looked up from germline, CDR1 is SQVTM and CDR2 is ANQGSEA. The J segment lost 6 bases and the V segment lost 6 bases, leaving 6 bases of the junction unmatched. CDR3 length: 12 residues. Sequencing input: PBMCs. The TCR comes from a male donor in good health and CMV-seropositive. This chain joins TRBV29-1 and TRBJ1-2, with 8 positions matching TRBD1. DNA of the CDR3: TGCAGCGTGTCAGGGGGCGGGGATGGCTACACCTTC. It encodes CSVSGGGDGYTF.